The 6 T cell receptor beta chains given below trace back to one sample, sequenced in a study of prognosis after radiotherapy for stage I lung cancer. Two rounds of multiplex PCR amplified TCR beta CDR3 from genomic DNA. The authors ran first-round PCR with primers specific to each TRBV and TRBJ gene. Via MiXCR, TCRdb re-called the multiplex PCR reads, giving one row per CDR3 protein. The sample shows around 30,000 distinct CDR3 sequences, approximately 31% of them seen only once. This specimen was PBMCs, taken before or after stereotactic body radiation therapy (not recorded which). The receptors shown here come from a donor aged 50 or older with non-small cell lung cancer.

The chain couples TRBV6-4 to TRBJ2-7; TRBD1 matches at 10 bases. Losses at the gene ends were 8 bases for V and 10 bases for J; bases not matched to a gene: 17. Germline lookup yields CDR1 MRHNA and CDR2 SNTAGT. This CDR3 has 15 residues. As DNA, the CDR3 is TGTGCCAGCGGTTACCCAGGGACAGGGGCTGGGGAACAGTACTTC. It yields the protein CASGYPGTGAGEQYF.

There are many counts of this clonotype. The chain employs TRBV2 and TRBJ2-1; a weak D match, TRBD2 (5 bases). CDR3 length equals 13 residues. V lost 6 bases, J lost 4 bases, and 10 bases lay in between. The germline CDR1 and CDR2 sequences are SNHLY and FYNNEI. The CDR3 reads CASSGGLYNEQFF. CDR3 DNA: TGTGCCAGCAGCGGAGGCCTATACAATGAGCAGTTCTTC.

This clonotype was observed a handful of times. A far larger clone is off by one base, so a read error is likely. The chain combines TRBV6-2 or TRBV6-3 with TRBJ1-3, with a weak D call TRBD1 (6 bases). Per the germline V gene, CDR1 is MNHEY and CDR2 is SVGEGT. The length of the CDR3 is 14 residues. CDR3: CASTRGTTGNTIHF. CDR3 bases: TGTGCCAGCACCCGGGGGACAACTGGAAACACCATACATTTT.

This clonotype was seen many times. The CDR3 loop is CASRLSGRRIYAQYF. The CDR3, as DNA: TGTGCCAGCAGACTTAGCGGGAGACGAATATACGCGCAGTATTTT. This chain links TRBV28 with TRBJ2-3, with 9 bases aligning to TRBD2. In germline, CDR1 is MDHEN, CDR2 SYDVKM. The CDR3 loop spans 15 amino acids. V lost 6 bases, J lost 10 bases, and 14 bases stayed unmatched. The full variable domain, completed using reference TRBV28 and TRBJ2-3, is DVKVTQSSRYLVKRTGEKVFLECVQDMDHENMFWYRQDPGLGLRLIYFSYDVKMKEKGDIPEGYSVSREKKERFSLILESASTNQTSMYLCASRLSGRRIYAQYFGPGTRLTVL.

This clonotype showed up many times. The J gene is TRBJ1-6, the V gene TRBV12-5, with D tentatively TRBD1 (6 bases). CDR1 is LGHNT, CDR2 FRNRAP, per germline. The CDR3 totals 17 residues. V was cut by 7 bases and J by 0 bases, with 16 bases left in between. CDR3 region: CASVPGHLSSYNSPLHF. The CDR3 coding sequence is TGTGCTAGTGTTCCGGGACATCTAAGCTCCTATAATTCACCCCTCCACTTT.

This clonotype is a singleton in its sample. The rearrangement joins TRBV7-2 to TRBJ2-5, with 14 bases aligning to TRBD2. The CDR3 length is 17 residues. CDR1 is SGHTA, CDR2 FQGNSA, per germline. V dropped 4 bases and J dropped 5; count of bases not matched to a gene: 9. CDR3 nucleotide sequence: TGTGCCAGCAGCTATGCCGGGACTAGCGGGAGCCGGGAGACCCAGTACTTC. Translated, it gives CASSYAGTSGSRETQYF.